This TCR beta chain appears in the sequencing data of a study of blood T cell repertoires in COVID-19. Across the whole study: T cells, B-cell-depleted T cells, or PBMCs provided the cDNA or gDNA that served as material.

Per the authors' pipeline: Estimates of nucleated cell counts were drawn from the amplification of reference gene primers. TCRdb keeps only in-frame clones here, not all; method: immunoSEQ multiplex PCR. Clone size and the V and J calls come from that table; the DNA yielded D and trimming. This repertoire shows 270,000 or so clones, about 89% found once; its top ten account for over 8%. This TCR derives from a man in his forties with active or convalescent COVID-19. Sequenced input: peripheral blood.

For the CDR3, the DNA is TGTGCCAGCAGCCCCACGGGACAGACGTACCAAGAGACCCAGTACTTC. Protein sequence: CASSPTGQTYQETQYF. The chain recombines TRBV5-4 with TRBJ2-5, with 7 nucleotides matching TRBD1. Germline CDR1 and CDR2: SGHNT and YYREEE (reference sequence). The CDR3 sequence is 16 residues long. V dropped 4 bases and J dropped 0; count of bases not matched to a gene: 9.